These 27 T cell receptor beta chains were sequenced from one sample in a study of blood T cell repertoires in COVID-19. Only in-frame clones appear in the TCRdb table, and some are missing; sequencing was by immunoSEQ multiplex PCR. The sample holds over 110,000 clones, over 80% seen once. Specimen: peripheral blood. The source is a woman aged 50 to 60 with acute or convalescent COVID-19.

This sequence joins TRBV5-1 and TRBJ1-2; D might be TRBD1 (6 bases). The CDR3 length is 14 residues. Trimming stripped 0 bases from V and 6 bases from J, with 12 bases between. Germline CDR1 is SGHRS and CDR2 is YFSETQ. CDR3 protein: CASSLASGADGYTF. The CDR3 nucleotides are TGCGCCAGCAGCTTGGCATCAGGGGCGGATGGCTACACCTTC.

This clone appeared once. The J gene is TRBJ1-5, the V gene TRBV18; D is unclear. This CDR3 comprises 14 residues. CDR1 is KGHSH, CDR2 LQKENI, per germline. With 2 bases removed from V and 5 bases from J, the gap between germline ends came to 10 bases. This CDR3 reads CASSPGSVDQPQHF. CDR3 nucleotides: TGTGCCAGCTCACCAGGAAGCGTTGATCAGCCCCAGCATTTT. The whole variable domain, remainder taken from reference TRBV18 and TRBJ1-5, is NAGVMQNPRHLVRRRGQEARLRCSPMKGHSHVYWYRQLPEEGLKFMVYLQKENIIDESGMPKERFSAEFPKEGPSILRIQQVVRGDSAAYFCASSPGSVDQPQHFGDGTRLSIL.

In its sample, this clone was seen once. The rearrangement uses TRBV20-1 and TRBJ1-2, with TRBD1 matching over 7 bases. Germline loops: CDR1 DFQATT, CDR2 SNEGSKA (reference sequence). The length of the CDR3 is 15 residues. V gave up 3 bases and J gave up 5 bases; unmatched junction bases: 12. The CDR3 spells CSASPETGFLYGYTF. The DNA of the CDR3 is TGCAGTGCTAGTCCTGAGACAGGGTTCCTTTATGGCTACACCTTC.

V gene TRBV4-2 combines with J gene TRBJ1-1, with 11 bases lining up with TRBD1. V lost 0 bases, J lost 0 bases, and 6 bases stayed unmatched. Per germline, CDR1 LGHNA and CDR2 YNFKEQ. This CDR3 comprises 18 residues. Here the CDR3 reads CASSQDPGTGGVNTEAFF. The DNA for the CDR3 is TGTGCCAGCAGCCAAGATCCCGGGACAGGGGGTGTGAACACTGAAGCTTTCTTT.

V and J are TRBV19 and TRBJ2-4; TRBD1 aligns across 9 bases. Germline V gives CDR1 LNHDA, CDR2 SQIVND (reference sequence). This CDR3 is built from 15 residues. Trimming cost V 1 base and J 7 bases; bases outside gene matches: 5. CDR3 sequence reads: CASSIADRGGNIQYF. In DNA, the CDR3 is TGTGCCAGTAGTATAGCTGACAGGGGGGGGAACATTCAGTACTTC.

The J gene is TRBJ1-2, the V gene TRBV28; TRBD1 aligns across 8 bases. The ends lost 5 bases at V and 4 bases at J; junction bases unmatched: 9. CDR3 length: 15 residues. Germline V gene lookup returns CDR1 MDHEN and CDR2 SYDVKM. Here the CDR3 reads CASSAQGARGYGYTF. CDR3 coding DNA: TGTGCCAGCAGTGCCCAGGGGGCTCGGGGCTATGGCTACACCTTC.

This chain connects TRBV5-1 to TRBJ2-3; 10 nucleotides match TRBD1. The CDR3 extends over 16 amino acids. Germline-derived CDR1 and CDR2 are SGHRS and YFSETQ. Trimming removed 2 bases from V and 7 bases from J; junction bases left unmatched: 10. In DNA form, the CDR3 reads TGCGCCAGCAGCTTAGTCAGCGGGACAGGGGATAATACGCAGTATTTT. Its protein is CASSLVSGTGDNTQYF.

The chain carries TRBV3-1 (or the pseudogene TRBV3-2) and TRBJ2-5, with 10 bases matching TRBD1. The CDR3 loop spans 16 amino acids. CDR1 and CDR2 from the germline V gene are LGHDT and YNNKEL (reference sequence). V was pared by 4 bases and J by 0 bases, with 5 bases of the junction left unmatched. CDR3 in DNA: TGTGCCAGCAGCCCAAGACAGGGGGCGTACCAAGAGACCCAGTACTTC. Protein product: CASSPRQGAYQETQYF.

This rearrangement joins TRBV28 to TRBJ2-7, with TRBD1 identical over 7 bases. V shed 6 bases, J shed 2 bases, and the junction held 7 bases outside the gene matches. From germline, CDR1 is MDHEN and CDR2 SYDVKM. The CDR3 covers 14 residues. CDR3 sequence: CASRPGQKTYEQYF. CDR3 sequence (DNA): TGTGCCAGCAGGCCGGGACAGAAGACCTACGAGCAGTACTTC.

V and J are TRBV7-2 and TRBJ1-6; D gene ambiguous. CDR1 and CDR2 (germline): SGHTA, FQGNSA. The ends were cut back, 2 bases at V and 6 bases at J, with 11 bases in the middle. This CDR3 region has 15 residues. This CDR3 reads CASSLNSLRNSPLHF. The CDR3 region has the DNA TGTGCCAGCAGCTTAAACAGTCTCCGTAATTCACCCCTCCACTTT.

The rearrangement joins TRBV11-2 to TRBJ1-1, with D unclear. CDR1 is SGHAT and CDR2 is FQNNGV in the germline V gene. The CDR3 runs to 14 residues. V was trimmed by 5 bases and J by 4 bases, leaving 14 bases between them. The CDR3 DNA follows: TGTGCCAGCAGCCTTACGAGGGTTAGCACTGAAGCTTTCTTT. It translates to CASSLTRVSTEAFF.

The gene calls are TRBV27 and TRBJ2-6, with D unresolved. Germline lookup yields CDR1 MNHEY and CDR2 SMNVEV (reference sequence). CDR3 length equals 20 residues. Trimming cost V 6 bases and J 0 bases, with 24 bases left between them. The CDR3 protein is CASRRDFASPLSSGANVLTF. The CDR3 DNA sequence: TGTGCCAGCAGGCGAGATTTCGCGTCCCCCCTTAGCTCTGGGGCCAACGTCCTGACTTTC.

The J gene is TRBJ1-4, the V gene TRBV7-9, with D tentatively TRBD1 (6 bases). Trimming pared 0 bases from V and 8 bases from J, leaving 10 bases between. The CDR3 runs to 14 residues. Germline values: CDR1 SEHNR, CDR2 FQNEAQ (reference sequence). The CDR3 DNA reads as TGTGCCAGCAGCTTAGCGTTACAGGGAGAAAAACTGTTTTTT. It translates to CASSLALQGEKLFF. Combining the CDR3 with reference TRBV7-9 and TRBJ1-4 gives the whole variable domain DTGVSQNPRHKITKRGQNVTFRCDPISEHNRLYWYRQTLGQGPEFLTYFQNEAQLEKSRLLSDRFSAERPKGSFSTLEIQRTEQGDSAMYLCASSLALQGEKLFFGSGTQLSVL.

The V call is TRBV15, the J call TRBJ1-1, with a possible D match to TRBD1 (6 bases). Germline loops: CDR1 LNHNV, CDR2 YYDKDF (reference sequence). The CDR3 has 14 amino acids. V dropped 5 bases and J dropped 6 bases, with 16 bases sitting between them. Here the CDR3 reads CATSRYLQGPEAFF. The DNA for the CDR3 is TGTGCCACCAGCCGATATTTACAGGGTCCTGAAGCTTTCTTT.

This chain uses TRBV4-1 with TRBJ1-1, with 10 bases fitting TRBD1. Germline CDR1 is MGHRA and CDR2 is YSYEKL. The CDR3 sequence is 17 residues long. The junction had 14 bases not matched to a gene; V was cut back by 0 bases and J by 10 bases. In DNA, the CDR3 is TGCGCCAGCAGCCAAGATGATCTGACAGGGGGCATTAGAGGAGCTTTCTTT. Protein: CASSQDDLTGGIRGAFF.

J is TRBJ2-1 and V is TRBV7-9; a possible D gene is TRBD2 (6 bases). The CDR3 sequence is 14 residues long. The germline CDR1 and CDR2 sequences are SEHNR and FQNEAQ (reference sequence). Trimming took 1 base from V and 6 from J, leaving 10 bases between them. DNA of the CDR3: TGTGCCAGCAGCTTAGGGAGGGACGGCAATGAGCAGTTCTTC. Encoded protein: CASSLGRDGNEQFF.

The rearrangement uses TRBV24-1 and TRBJ2-5; the D gene is possibly TRBD2 (6 bases). CDR1 and CDR2 from the germline V gene are KGHDR and SFDVKD. There are 15 residues in the CDR3. Trimming took 4 bases from V and 5 from J, leaving 16 bases between them. Here the CDR3 DNA reads TGTGCCACCAGTGACCCGGCGGGGTTTTACGAGACCCAGTACTTC. This gives the protein CATSDPAGFYETQYF.

The V call is TRBV7-9, the J call TRBJ2-7; TRBD1 matches at 8 bases. The CDR3 length is 15 residues. Germline trimming cut 1 base from V and 2 bases from J; bases unmatched to any gene: 4. CDR1 and CDR2 from the germline V gene are SEHNR and FQNEAQ (reference sequence). CDR3 in amino acids: CASSLDLTGAYEQYF. In DNA form, the CDR3 reads TGTGCCAGCAGCTTAGACCTGACAGGGGCCTACGAGCAGTACTTC.

The rearrangement joins TRBV15 to TRBJ1-5; 9 nucleotides match TRBD1. Trimming removed 4 bases from V and 0 bases from J; junction bases left unmatched: 7. The CDR3 loop spans 17 amino acids. Germline CDR1 LNHNV, CDR2 YYDKDF (reference sequence). The CDR3 region is CATSNKQGAASNQPQHF. CDR3 nucleotides: TGTGCCACCAGCAATAAACAGGGGGCTGCTAGCAATCAGCCCCAGCATTTT.

The rearrangement links TRBV7-3 to TRBJ2-2; 9 bases line up with TRBD1. V lost 4 bases and J lost 10; bases outside the gene matches: 7. This CDR3 spans 14 amino acids. From germline, CDR1 is SGHTA and CDR2 FQGTGA. CDR3 loop: CASSSTGGAEELFF. For the CDR3, the DNA is TGTGCCAGCAGCTCCACAGGGGGCGCGGAGGAGCTGTTTTTT.

The DNA of the CDR3 is TGCAGCGTTGAAACCCCGGGAGCCCGAGGAGAGACCCAGTACTTC. Translating gives CSVETPGARGETQYF. This rearrangement joins TRBV29-1 to TRBJ2-5; maybe TRBD2 (6 bases). The V end lost 2 bases, the J end lost 4 bases, and 17 bases lay between the germline ends. Germline CDR1 SQVTM, CDR2 ANQGSEA. This CDR3 has 15 residues. The complete variable domain, with remaining parts taken from reference TRBV29-1 and TRBJ2-5, reads SAVISQKPSRDICQRGTSLTIQCQVDSQVTMMFWYRQQPGQSLTLIATANQGSEATYESGFVIDKFPISRPNLTFSTLTVSNMSPEDSSIYLCSVETPGARGETQYFGPGTRLLVL.

The V and J genes are TRBV12-3 or TRBV12-4 and TRBJ2-1, with D tentatively TRBD2 (5 bases). The V end lost 6 bases, the J end lost 9 bases, and 12 bases lay between the germline ends. This CDR3 region has 12 residues. DNA for the CDR3: TGTGCCAGCAGGTCCGGGGTATCTGAGCAGTTCTTC. It specifies CASRSGVSEQFF.

This chain links TRBV29-1 with TRBJ1-1; D gene unclear. The germline gives CDR1 SQVTM, CDR2 ANQGSEA. The V and J ends lost 3 bases and 7 bases respectively, with 9 bases between them. The CDR3 is 11 amino acids. This chain's CDR3 is CSVDSTREAFF. Written as DNA, the CDR3 is TGCAGCGTTGACTCTACCCGTGAAGCTTTCTTT.

This chain connects TRBV3-1 (or the pseudogene TRBV3-2) to TRBJ1-6; no firm D call. The CDR3 runs 13 residues. V lost 4 bases, J lost 8 bases, and 9 bases lay in between. From germline, CDR1 is LGHDT and CDR2 YNNKEL (reference sequence). CDR3 protein: CASSPVLDSPLHF. The CDR3 DNA reads TGTGCCAGCAGCCCAGTGTTGGATTCACCCCTCCACTTT.

The rearrangement joins TRBV5-4 to TRBJ2-3; TRBD2 agrees at 7 bases. V dropped 10 bases and J dropped 0; count of bases not matched to a gene: 8. The germline CDR1 and CDR2 sequences are SGHNT and YYREEE (reference sequence). The CDR3 runs to 14 residues. In nucleotides, the CDR3 is TGTGCCGGATCAAGCGGGGTGAGCACAGATACGCAGTATTTT. Translating it yields CAGSSGVSTDTQYF. Complete variable domain (other parts from reference TRBV5-4 and TRBJ2-3): ETGVTQSPTHLIKTRGQQVTLRCSSQSGHNTVSWYQQALGQGPQFIFQYYREEENGRGNFPPRFSGLQFPNYSSELNVNALELDDSALYLCAGSSGVSTDTQYFGPGTRLTVL.

The chain carries TRBV7-3 and TRBJ1-1; 7 bases fit TRBD1. The CDR3 is 13 amino acids. The ends lost 5 bases at V and 9 bases at J; junction bases unmatched: 9. CDR1 is SGHTA and CDR2 is FQGTGA in the germline V gene. The CDR3 DNA sequence: TGTGCCAGCAGCCCGACAGGGTGGGGCAAAGCTTTCTTT. It is translated as CASSPTGWGKAFF.

The chain couples TRBV5-1 to TRBJ2-4, with D uncertain. The germline V gene encodes CDR1 SGHRS and CDR2 YFSETQ. Trimming took off 7 bases at V and 7 bases at J, with 18 bases between the two ends. The CDR3 consists of 14 residues. The CDR3 is CASSPELGQNIQYF. CDR3 in DNA: TGCGCCAGCTCCCCCGAGCTTGGGCAGAACATTCAGTACTTC. Based on the CDR3 plus reference TRBV5-1 and TRBJ2-4, the full variable domain is KAGVTQTPRYLIKTRGQQVTLSCSPISGHRSVSWYQQTPGQGLQFLFEYFSETQRNKGNFPGRFSGRQFSNSRSEMNVSTLELGDSALYLCASSPELGQNIQYFGAGTRLSVL.